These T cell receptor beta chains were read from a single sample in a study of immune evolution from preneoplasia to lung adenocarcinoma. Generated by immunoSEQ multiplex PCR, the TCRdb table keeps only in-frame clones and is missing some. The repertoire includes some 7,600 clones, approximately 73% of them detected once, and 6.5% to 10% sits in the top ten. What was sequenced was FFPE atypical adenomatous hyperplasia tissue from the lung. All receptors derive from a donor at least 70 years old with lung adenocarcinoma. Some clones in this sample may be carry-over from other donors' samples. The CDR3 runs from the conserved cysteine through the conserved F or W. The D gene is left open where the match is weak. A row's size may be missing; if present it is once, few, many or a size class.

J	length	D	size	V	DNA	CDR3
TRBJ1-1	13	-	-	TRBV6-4	TGTGCCAGCAGGACCCAGGGGAACACTGAAGCTTTCTTT	CASRTQGNTEAFF
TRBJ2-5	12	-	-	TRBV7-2	TGTGCCAGCAGCATTTTAGGGGAGACCCAGTACTTC	CASSILGETQYF
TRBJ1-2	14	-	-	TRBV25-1	TGTGCCAGCAGTGAATCGGCAGGGGTCTATGGCTACACCTTC	CASSESAGVYGYTF
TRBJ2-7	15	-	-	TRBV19	TGTGCCAGTACCCAAGGAGGGGGTTCCGCCTACGAGCAGTACTTC	CASTQGGGSAYEQYF
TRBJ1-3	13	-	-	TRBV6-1	TGTGCCAGCAGTCGGACAGATGGAAACACCATATATTTT	CASSRTDGNTIYF
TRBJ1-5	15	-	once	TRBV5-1	TGCGCCAGCAGCCGCGGGACGGATAGCAATCAGCCCCAGCATTTT	CASSRGTDSNQPQHF
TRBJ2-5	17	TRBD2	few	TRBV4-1	TGCGCCAGCAGCCAAGAGGCTGGACTAGCGGGACGTGAGACCCAGTACTTC	CASSQEAGLAGRETQYF
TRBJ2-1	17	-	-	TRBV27	TGTGCCAGCAGTGCAAATTGGAGGGACTGGGGCTACAATGAGCAGTTCTTC	CASSANWRDWGYNEQFF
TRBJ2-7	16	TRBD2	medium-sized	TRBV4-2	TGTGCCAGCAGCCAAGGGTCGGGCGGGAGTGGGTACGAGCAGTACTTC	CASSQGSGGSGYEQYF
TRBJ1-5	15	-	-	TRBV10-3	TGTGCCATAGCCGGGACTGCTCATAGCAATCAGCCCCAGCATTTT	CAIAGTAHSNQPQHF
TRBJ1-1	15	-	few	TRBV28	TGTGCCAGCAGTTTAACCTCCGGGGGGAGAACTGAAGCTTTCTTT	CASSLTSGGRTEAFF
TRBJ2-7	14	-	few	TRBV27	TGTGCCAGCAGTCAACACATTAAACCCCACGAGCAGTACTTC	CASSQHIKPHEQYF
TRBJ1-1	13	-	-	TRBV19	TGTGCCAGTAGTGTCCCGGGGGCAGCTGAAGCTTTCTTT	CASSVPGAAEAFF
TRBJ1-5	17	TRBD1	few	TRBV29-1	TGCAGCGTCGTCTTCGGGACAGGGGGATCGGGCAATCAGCCCCAGCATTTT	CSVVFGTGGSGNQPQHF
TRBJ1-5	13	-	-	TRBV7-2	TGTGCCAGCAGCTTAGTTTTCGATCAGCCCCAGCATTTT	CASSLVFDQPQHF
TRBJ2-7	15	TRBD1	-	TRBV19	TGTGCCAGTCGTCACCGGGACAGGGGCCTCGACGAGCAGTACTTC	CASRHRDRGLDEQYF
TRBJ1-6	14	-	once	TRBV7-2	TGTGCCAGCAGCCGGGGACCGAGAAATTCACCCCTCCACTTT	CASSRGPRNSPLHF
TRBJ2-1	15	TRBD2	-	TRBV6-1	TGTGCCAGCAGTGCGACTAGCGGGGGGGCCGATGAGCAGTTCTTC	CASSATSGGADEQFF
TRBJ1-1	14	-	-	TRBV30	TGTGCCTGGAGTGTCGGTGCGATGAACACTGAAGCTTTCTTT	CAWSVGAMNTEAFF
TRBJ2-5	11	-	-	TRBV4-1	TGCGCCAGCAGCCAACAAGAGACCCAGTACTTC	CASSQQETQYF
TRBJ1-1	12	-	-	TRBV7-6	TGTGCCAGCAGCTCCAGACAGCTGGAAGCTTTCTTT	CASSSRQLEAFF
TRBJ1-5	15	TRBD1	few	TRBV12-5	TGTGCTAGTGGTTTGGACAGGGGCGTCGGGGCGCCCCAGCATTTT	CASGLDRGVGAPQHF
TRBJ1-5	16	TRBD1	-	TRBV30	TGTGCCTGGAGTCACCCTAAGACAGGGGGTAATCAGCCCCAGCATTTT	CAWSHPKTGGNQPQHF
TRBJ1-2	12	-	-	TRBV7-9	TGTGCCAGCAGCTTAAGGGGTCACGGCTACACCTTC	CASSLRGHGYTF
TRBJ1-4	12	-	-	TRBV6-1	TGTGCCAGCAGTGAAAACTATGAAAAACTGTTTTTT	CASSENYEKLFF
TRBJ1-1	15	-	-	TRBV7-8	TGTGCCAGCAGCTTTGGAGCGGCGGGAGGTACTGAAGCTTTCTTT	CASSFGAAGGTEAFF
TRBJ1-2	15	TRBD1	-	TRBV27	TGTGTCAGCAGCCGTCCCGGGACAGGGCAGGAGGGCTACACCTTC	CVSSRPGTGQEGYTF
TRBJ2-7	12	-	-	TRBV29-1	TGCAGCGTTGGGGCCTACGTGTACGAGCAGTACTTC	CSVGAYVYEQYF
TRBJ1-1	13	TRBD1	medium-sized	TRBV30	TGTGCCTTTCACAGGGGGGTGAACACTGAAGCTTTCTTT	CAFHRGVNTEAFF